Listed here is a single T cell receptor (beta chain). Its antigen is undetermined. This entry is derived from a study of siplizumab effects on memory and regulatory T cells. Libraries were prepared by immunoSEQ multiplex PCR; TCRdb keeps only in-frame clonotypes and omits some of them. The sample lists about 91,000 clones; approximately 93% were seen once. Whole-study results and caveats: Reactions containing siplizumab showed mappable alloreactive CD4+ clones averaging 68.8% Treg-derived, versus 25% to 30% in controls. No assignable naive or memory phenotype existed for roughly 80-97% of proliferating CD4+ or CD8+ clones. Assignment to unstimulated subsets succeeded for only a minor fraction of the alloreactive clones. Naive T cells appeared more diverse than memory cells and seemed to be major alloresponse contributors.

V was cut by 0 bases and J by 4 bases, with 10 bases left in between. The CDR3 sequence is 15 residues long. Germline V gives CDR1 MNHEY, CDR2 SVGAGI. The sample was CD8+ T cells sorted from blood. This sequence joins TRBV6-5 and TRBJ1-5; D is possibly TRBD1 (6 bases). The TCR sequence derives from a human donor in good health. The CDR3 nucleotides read TGTGCCAGCAGTTACTCCTGGGGGCAAAATCAGCCCCAGCATTTT. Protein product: CASSYSWGQNQPQHF.